The clone carrying this T cell receptor (beta chain) is a singleton in its sample. Germline V CDR1 and CDR2: DFQATT, SNEGSKA (reference sequence). The CDR3 runs to 13 residues. Trimming pared 5 bases from V and 4 bases from J, leaving 14 bases between. Unique molecular identifiers were incorporated during preparation of the TCRbeta library. Using its own MiXCR run on the PCR reads, TCRdb lists one record per CDR3 protein. The sample lists around 400,000 distinct CDR3 sequences, about a tenth occurring once. These data come from a study of T-cell reconstitution after alpha-beta-depleted transplantation in children.

The chain recombines TRBV20-1 with TRBJ1-1, with unresolved D. The material sequenced was PBMCs from the stem cell graft donor, taken from the stem cell graft. The receptor was derived from a human donor who donated a stem cell graft to a child with acute myeloid leukemia. Here the CDR3 reads CSASRGPVTEAFF. The CDR3 bases are TGCAGTGCTTCCAGAGGACCGGTCACTGAAGCTTTCTTT.